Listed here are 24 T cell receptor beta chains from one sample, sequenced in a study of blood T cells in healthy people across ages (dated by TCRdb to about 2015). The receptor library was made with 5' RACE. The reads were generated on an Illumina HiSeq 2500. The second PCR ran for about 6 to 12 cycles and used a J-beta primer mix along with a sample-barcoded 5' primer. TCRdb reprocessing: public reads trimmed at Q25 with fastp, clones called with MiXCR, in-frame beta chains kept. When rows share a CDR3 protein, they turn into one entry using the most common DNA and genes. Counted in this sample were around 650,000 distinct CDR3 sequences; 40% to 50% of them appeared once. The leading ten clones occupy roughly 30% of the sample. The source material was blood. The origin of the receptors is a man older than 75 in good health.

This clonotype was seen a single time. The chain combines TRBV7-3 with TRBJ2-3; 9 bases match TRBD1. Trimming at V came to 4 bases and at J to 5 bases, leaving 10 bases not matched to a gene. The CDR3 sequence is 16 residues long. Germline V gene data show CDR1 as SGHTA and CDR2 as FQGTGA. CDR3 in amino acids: CASSSGQGRSGDTQYF. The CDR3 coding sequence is TGTGCCAGCAGCTCGGGACAGGGACGGTCAGGAGATACGCAGTATTTT.

CDR3 DNA: TGTGCCAGCAGCCCCAAGGGGACGCAAATGAACACTGAAGCTTTCTTT. This translates into CASSPKGTQMNTEAFF. The chain is built from TRBV7-9 and TRBJ1-1; a weak D match, TRBD1 (5 bases). V lost 5 bases and J lost 0, with 16 bases in between. Germline V lookup: CDR1 SEHNR, CDR2 FQNEAQ (reference sequence). CDR3 size: 16 residues.

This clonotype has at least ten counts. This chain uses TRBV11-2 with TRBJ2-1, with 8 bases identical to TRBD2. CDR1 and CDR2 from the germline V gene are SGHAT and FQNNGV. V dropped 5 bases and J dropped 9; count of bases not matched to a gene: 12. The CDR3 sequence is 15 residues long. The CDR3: CASSNAASGQGEQFF. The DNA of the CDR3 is TGTGCCAGCAGCAATGCGGCTAGCGGGCAGGGTGAGCAGTTCTTC.

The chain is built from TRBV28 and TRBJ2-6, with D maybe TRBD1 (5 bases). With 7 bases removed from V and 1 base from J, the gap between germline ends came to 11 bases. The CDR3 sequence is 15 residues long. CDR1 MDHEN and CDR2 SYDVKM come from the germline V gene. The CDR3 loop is CASTNRGSGANVLTF. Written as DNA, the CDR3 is TGTGCCAGCACCAATAGGGGTTCTGGGGCCAACGTCCTGACTTTC.

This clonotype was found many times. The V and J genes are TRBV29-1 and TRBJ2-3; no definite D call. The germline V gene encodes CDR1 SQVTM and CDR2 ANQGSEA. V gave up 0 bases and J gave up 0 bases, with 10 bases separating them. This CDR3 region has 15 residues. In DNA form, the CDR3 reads TGCAGCGTTGAAGACTACCAATCTAGCACAGATACGCAGTATTTT. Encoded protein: CSVEDYQSSTDTQYF.

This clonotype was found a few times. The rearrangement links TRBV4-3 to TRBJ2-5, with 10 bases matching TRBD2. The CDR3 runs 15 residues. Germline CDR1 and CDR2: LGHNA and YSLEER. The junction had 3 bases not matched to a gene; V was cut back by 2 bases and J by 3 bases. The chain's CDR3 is CASSQRGLAEETQYF. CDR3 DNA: TGCGCCAGCAGCCAACGAGGACTAGCGGAAGAGACCCAGTACTTC.

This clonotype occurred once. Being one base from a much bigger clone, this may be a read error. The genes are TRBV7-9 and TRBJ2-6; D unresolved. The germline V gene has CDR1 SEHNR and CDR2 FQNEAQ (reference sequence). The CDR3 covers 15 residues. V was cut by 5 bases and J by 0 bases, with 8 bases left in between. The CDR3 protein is CASSATYSGANVLTF. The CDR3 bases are TGTGCCAGCAGCGCGACATACTCTGGGGCCAACGTCCTGACTTTC.

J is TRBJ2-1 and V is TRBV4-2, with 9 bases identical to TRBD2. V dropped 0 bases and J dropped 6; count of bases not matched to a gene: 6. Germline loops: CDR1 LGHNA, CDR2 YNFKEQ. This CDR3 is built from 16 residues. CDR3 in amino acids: CASSQEAGGARNEQFF. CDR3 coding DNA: TGTGCCAGCAGCCAAGAAGCGGGAGGTGCACGCAATGAGCAGTTCTTC.

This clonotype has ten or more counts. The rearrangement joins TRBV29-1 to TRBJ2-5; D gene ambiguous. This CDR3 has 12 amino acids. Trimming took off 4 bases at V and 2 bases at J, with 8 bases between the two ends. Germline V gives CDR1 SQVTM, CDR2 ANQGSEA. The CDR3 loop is CSVGVIQETQYF. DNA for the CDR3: TGCAGCGTTGGAGTGATTCAAGAGACCCAGTACTTC.

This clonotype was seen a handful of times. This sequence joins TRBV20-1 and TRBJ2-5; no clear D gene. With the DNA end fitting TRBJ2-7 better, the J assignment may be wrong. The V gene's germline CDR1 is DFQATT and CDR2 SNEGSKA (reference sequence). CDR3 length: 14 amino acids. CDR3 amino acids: CSARDPGLTYEQYF. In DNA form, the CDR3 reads TGCAGTGCTAGAGACCCGGGCCTGACCTACGAGCAGTACTTC.

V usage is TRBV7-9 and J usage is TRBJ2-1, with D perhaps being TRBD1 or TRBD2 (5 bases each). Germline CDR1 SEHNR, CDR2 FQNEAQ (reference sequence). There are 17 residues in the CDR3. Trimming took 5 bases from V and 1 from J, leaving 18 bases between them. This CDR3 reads CASSPVGAPPSYNEQFF. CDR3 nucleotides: TGTGCCAGCAGCCCGGTCGGGGCCCCCCCGTCCTACAATGAGCAGTTCTTC.

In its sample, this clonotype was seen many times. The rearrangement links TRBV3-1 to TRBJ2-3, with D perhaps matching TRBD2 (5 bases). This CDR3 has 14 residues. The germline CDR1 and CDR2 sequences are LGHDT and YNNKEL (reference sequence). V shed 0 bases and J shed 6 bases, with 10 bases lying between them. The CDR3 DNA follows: TGTGCCAGCAGCCAAGACGGCCCGGGGGATACGCAGTATTTT. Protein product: CASSQDGPGDTQYF.

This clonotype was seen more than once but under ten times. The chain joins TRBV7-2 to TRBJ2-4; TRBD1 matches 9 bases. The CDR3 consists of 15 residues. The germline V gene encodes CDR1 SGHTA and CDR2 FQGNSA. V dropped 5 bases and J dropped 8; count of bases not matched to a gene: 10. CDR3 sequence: CASSLEPGQGHIQYF. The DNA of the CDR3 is TGTGCCAGCAGCCTGGAGCCGGGACAGGGTCACATTCAGTACTTC.

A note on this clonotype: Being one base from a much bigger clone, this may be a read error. The CDR3: CSVTASGRVDEQYF. In nucleotides, the CDR3 is TGCAGCGTTACAGCTAGCGGGAGGGTCGATGAGCAGTACTTC. V usage is TRBV29-1 and J usage is TRBJ2-5; TRBD2 agrees at 12 bases. The CDR3 length is 14 residues. V was pared by 5 bases and J by 11 bases, with 12 bases of the junction left unmatched. Germline CDR1 is SQVTM and CDR2 is ANQGSEA.

CDR3 nucleotide sequence: TGCAGTGCTAGGATTCAGAATCCACGGACAGGGATCTTTGAGCAGTACTTC. Translated: CSARIQNPRTGIFEQYF. This chain uses TRBV20-1 with TRBJ2-7, with 8 positions matching TRBD1. The V gene end was trimmed by 3 bases and the J gene end by 7 bases; junction bases not matched to a gene: 20. This CDR3 has 17 residues. Germline V lookup: CDR1 DFQATT, CDR2 SNEGSKA (reference sequence).

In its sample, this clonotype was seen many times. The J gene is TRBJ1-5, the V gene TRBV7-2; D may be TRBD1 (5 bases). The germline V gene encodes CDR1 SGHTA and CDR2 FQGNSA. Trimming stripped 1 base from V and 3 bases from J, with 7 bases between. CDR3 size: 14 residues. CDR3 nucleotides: TGTGCCAGCAGCTTAGGGGGGTACAATCAGCCCCAGCATTTT. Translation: CASSLGGYNQPQHF.

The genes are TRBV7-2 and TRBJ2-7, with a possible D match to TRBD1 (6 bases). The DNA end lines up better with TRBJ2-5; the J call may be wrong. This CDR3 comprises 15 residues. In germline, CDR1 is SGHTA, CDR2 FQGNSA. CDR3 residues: CASSLAFRGSETQYF. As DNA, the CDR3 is TGTGCCAGCAGCTTAGCGTTCAGGGGATCAGAGACCCAGTACTTC.

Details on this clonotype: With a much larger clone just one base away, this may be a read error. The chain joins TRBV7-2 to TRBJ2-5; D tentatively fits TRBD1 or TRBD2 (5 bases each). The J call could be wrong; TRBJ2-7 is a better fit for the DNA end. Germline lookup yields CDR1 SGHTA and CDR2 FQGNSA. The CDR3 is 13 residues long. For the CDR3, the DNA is TGTGCCAGCAGCGGGACCGTGAGGTACGAGCAGTACTTC. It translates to CASSGTVRYEQYF.

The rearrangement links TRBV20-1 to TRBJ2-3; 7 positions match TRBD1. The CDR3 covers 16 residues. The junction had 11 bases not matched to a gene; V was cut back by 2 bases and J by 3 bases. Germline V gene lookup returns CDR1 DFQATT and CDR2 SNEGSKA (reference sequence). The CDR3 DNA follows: TGCAGTGCTAGATTTCCGGGGCAGGGGGTTACAGATACGCAGTATTTT. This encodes CSARFPGQGVTDTQYF.

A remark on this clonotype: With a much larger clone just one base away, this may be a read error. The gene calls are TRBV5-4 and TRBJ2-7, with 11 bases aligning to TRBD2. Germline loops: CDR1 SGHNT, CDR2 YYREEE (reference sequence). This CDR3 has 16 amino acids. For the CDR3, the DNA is TGTGCCAGCAGCTTGGATGGGACTAGCGGCTCCTACGGGCAGTACTTC. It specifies CASSLDGTSGSYGQYF.

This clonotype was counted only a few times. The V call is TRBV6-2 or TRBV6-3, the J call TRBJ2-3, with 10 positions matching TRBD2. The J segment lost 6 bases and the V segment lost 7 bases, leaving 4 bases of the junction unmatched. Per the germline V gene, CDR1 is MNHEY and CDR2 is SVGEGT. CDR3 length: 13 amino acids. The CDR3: CASNLAGVDTQYF. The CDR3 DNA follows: TGTGCCAGCAACCTAGCGGGGGTGGATACGCAGTATTTT.

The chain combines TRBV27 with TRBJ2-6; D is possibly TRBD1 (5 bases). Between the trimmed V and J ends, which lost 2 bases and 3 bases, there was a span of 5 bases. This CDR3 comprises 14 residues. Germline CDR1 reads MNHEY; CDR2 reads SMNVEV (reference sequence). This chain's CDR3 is CASSLRGGANVLTF. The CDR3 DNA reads TGTGCCAGCAGTTTAAGGGGTGGGGCCAACGTCCTGACTTTC.

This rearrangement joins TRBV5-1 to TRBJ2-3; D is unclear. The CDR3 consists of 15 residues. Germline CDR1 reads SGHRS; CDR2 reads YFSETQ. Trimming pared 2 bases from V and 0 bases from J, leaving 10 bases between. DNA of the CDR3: TGCGCCAGCAGCTTACCGAGGTCTAGCACAGATACGCAGTATTTT. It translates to CASSLPRSSTDTQYF.

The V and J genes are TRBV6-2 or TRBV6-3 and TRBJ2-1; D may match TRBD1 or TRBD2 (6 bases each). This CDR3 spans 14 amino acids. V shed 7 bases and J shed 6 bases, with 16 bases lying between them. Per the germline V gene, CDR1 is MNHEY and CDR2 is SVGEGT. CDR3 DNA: TGTGCCAGCAATCCCCGGGGGCCACTCAATGAGCAGTTCTTC. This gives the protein CASNPRGPLNEQFF.